The clone carrying this T cell receptor (beta chain) was picked up many times. The antigen remains undetermined. Arm-PCR of CDR3 regions and iRepertoire HTBI primers were used to build TCR beta libraries. TCRdb independently ran MiXCR on the multiplex PCR reads; one entry per CDR3 protein. The sample holds 300,000 to 400,000 distinct CDR3 sequences, about a sixth seen once. This specimen belongs to a study of regulatory T cells in long-lasting Graves disease. Points from the study as a whole: Persistent cases favored TRBV28, TRBJ1-2 and TRBJ2-5.

The CDR3 runs 14 residues. V was shortened by 3 bases and J by 6 bases, with 13 bases between the two germline ends. Time point: newly diagnosed GD, antithyroid drugs for less than 3 months. Making the TCR library involved RNA that had been extracted from PBMCs. These data also featured in a second study, about T cells in Graves' hyperthyroidism and ophthalmopathy. That study reports: Clinical symptoms, serum thyroxine and TRAb, thyroid ultrasound and orbital computed tomography were used for the diagnoses.

This TCR came from a man aged 35 to 55 with Graves disease. The specimen comprised peripheral blood mononuclear cells (PBMCs), sampled at new diagnosis, from a patient treated with antithyroid drugs. V is TRBV12-3 or TRBV12-4 and J is TRBJ2-3; the D gene is possibly TRBD1 (6 bases). As DNA, the CDR3 is TGTGCCAGCAGTTTCGCCTCCCAGGGGGATACGCAGTATTTT. It encodes CASSFASQGDTQYF.